The rows below give T cell receptor beta chains drawn from one sample of a study of cytomegalovirus exposure and HLA in healthy donors. Only in-frame clones appear in the TCRdb table, and some are missing; sequencing was by immunoSEQ multiplex PCR. The data contain roughly 190,000 clones, approximately 80% of them seen just once; the ten biggest clones take up 2.5% to 3%. Sequenced: PBMCs. These receptor sequences come from a female donor in good health and CMV-seronegative. The CDR3 runs from the conserved cysteine through the conserved F or W. Fields, in order: D gene, clone size, V gene, J gene, CDR3 DNA, CDR3 protein. A D gene is named only where the DNA matches it firmly. Size is omitted from some rows. Given values are once, few, many or a class for expanded clones.

d_call: .
clone_size: few
v_call: TRBV15
j_call: TRBJ2-3
cdr3_nt: TGTGCCACCAGCAGAGACCTCACAGATACGCAGTATTTT
cdr3_aa: CATSRDLTDTQYF

d_call: .
clone_size: .
v_call: TRBV7-9
j_call: TRBJ2-1
cdr3_nt: TGTGCCAGCAGCTCGGGGTCCCGCAATGAGCAGTTCTTC
cdr3_aa: CASSSGSRNEQFF

d_call: .
clone_size: .
v_call: TRBV7-3
j_call: TRBJ2-1
cdr3_nt: TGTGCCAGCAGCCAAACATCGTCCTCGTCGAAGTTCTTC
cdr3_aa: CASSQTSSSSKFF

d_call: .
clone_size: .
v_call: TRBV11-3
j_call: TRBJ2-1
cdr3_nt: TGTGCCAGCAGCTTATGGACACTGAATGAGCAGTTCTTC
cdr3_aa: CASSLWTLNEQFF

d_call: .
clone_size: once
v_call: TRBV27
j_call: TRBJ2-7
cdr3_nt: TGTGCCAGCAGTCCATCCCTACTAAGGTCATACGAGCAGTACTTC
cdr3_aa: CASSPSLLRSYEQYF

d_call: .
clone_size: .
v_call: TRBV6-4
j_call: TRBJ1-1
cdr3_nt: TGTGCCAGCAGTGACTCTGCGGATGGGGGGACTGAAGCTTTCTTT
cdr3_aa: CASSDSADGGTEAFF

d_call: .
clone_size: .
v_call: TRBV6-6
j_call: TRBJ1-2
cdr3_nt: TGTGCCAGCAAGCCACCCACAGAAGCCTATGGCTACACCTTC
cdr3_aa: CASKPPTEAYGYTF

d_call: .
clone_size: .
v_call: TRBV4-3
j_call: TRBJ2-7
cdr3_nt: TGCGCCAGCAGCCAGCTTGTGTGGAGTTACGAGCAGTACTTC
cdr3_aa: CASSQLVWSYEQYF

d_call: .
clone_size: .
v_call: TRBV4-3
j_call: TRBJ2-1
cdr3_nt: TGCGCCAGCAGCCAAGGACAGAGCTACAATGAGCAGTTCTTC
cdr3_aa: CASSQGQSYNEQFF

d_call: TRBD1
clone_size: .
v_call: TRBV28
j_call: TRBJ1-5
cdr3_nt: TGTGCCAGCAGTTTATCCCCGGGACAGGGCAATCAGCCCCAGCATTTT
cdr3_aa: CASSLSPGQGNQPQHF

d_call: TRBD1
clone_size: .
v_call: TRBV19
j_call: TRBJ2-7
cdr3_nt: TGTGCCAGTAGTCCGGGACAGGGGCGTCCAAGAGTCAATACCCAGTACTTC
cdr3_aa: CASSPGQGRPRVNTQYF

d_call: TRBD1
clone_size: .
v_call: TRBV11-3
j_call: TRBJ2-7
cdr3_nt: TGTGCCAGCAGCTTAAACCGGGGACAGGGCTCCTACGAGCAGTACTTC
cdr3_aa: CASSLNRGQGSYEQYF

d_call: TRBD1
clone_size: .
v_call: TRBV11-2
j_call: TRBJ2-7
cdr3_nt: TGTGCCAGCAGCTTAGAGGGACAGGGCCCCTACGAGCAGTACTTC
cdr3_aa: CASSLEGQGPYEQYF

d_call: TRBD1
clone_size: .
v_call: TRBV7-9
j_call: TRBJ1-2
cdr3_nt: TGTGCCAGCAGCTACGGACAGGGTGAAGGCTACACCTTC
cdr3_aa: CASSYGQGEGYTF

d_call: TRBD1
clone_size: .
v_call: TRBV19
j_call: TRBJ2-2
cdr3_nt: TGTGCCAGTTCCGGGACAGGTTTCACCGGGGAGCTGTTTTTT
cdr3_aa: CASSGTGFTGELFF

d_call: TRBD2
clone_size: .
v_call: TRBV6-5
j_call: TRBJ2-7
cdr3_nt: TGTGCCAGCAGTTACGAGACTAGCGGAGGATACGAGCAGTACTTC
cdr3_aa: CASSYETSGGYEQYF

d_call: TRBD1
clone_size: .
v_call: TRBV10-3
j_call: TRBJ2-7
cdr3_nt: TGTGCCATGAGCCCTGAACAGGGGGGATACGAGCAGTACTTC
cdr3_aa: CAMSPEQGGYEQYF

d_call: .
clone_size: .
v_call: TRBV2
j_call: TRBJ2-5
cdr3_nt: TGTGCCAGCAAACAGTTAACCCAAGAGACCCAGTACTTC
cdr3_aa: CASKQLTQETQYF

d_call: .
clone_size: .
v_call: TRBV11-3
j_call: TRBJ2-7
cdr3_nt: TGTGCCAGCAGCTTCCCAGGTACCGAGCAGTACTTC
cdr3_aa: CASSFPGTEQYF

d_call: TRBD1
clone_size: .
v_call: TRBV5-6
j_call: TRBJ2-7
cdr3_nt: TGTGCCAGCAGCAATACAGGGGCGGGCTACGAGCAGTACTTC
cdr3_aa: CASSNTGAGYEQYF

d_call: TRBD2
clone_size: .
v_call: TRBV25-1
j_call: TRBJ2-7
cdr3_nt: TGTGCCAGCAGTGATCCCGGGGGGACCTACGAGCAGTACTTC
cdr3_aa: CASSDPGGTYEQYF

d_call: .
clone_size: .
v_call: TRBV5-6
j_call: TRBJ1-3
cdr3_nt: TGTGCCAGCAGCTTGGGAAGGGGCGGCTCAACCGGAAACACCATATATTTT
cdr3_aa: CASSLGRGGSTGNTIYF

d_call: .
clone_size: .
v_call: TRBV15
j_call: TRBJ2-2
cdr3_nt: TGTGCCACCAGCAGAGACAAAGGGGTAACCGGGGAGCTGTTTTTT
cdr3_aa: CATSRDKGVTGELFF

d_call: .
clone_size: .
v_call: TRBV10-3
j_call: TRBJ2-7
cdr3_nt: TGTGCCATCAGTGAAACCCAACTAGCTATCGAGCAGTACTTC
cdr3_aa: CAISETQLAIEQYF

d_call: TRBD2
clone_size: once
v_call: TRBV19
j_call: TRBJ2-1
cdr3_nt: TGTGCCAGTAGTCCCATTAGCGGGGGGAGCTCCTACAATGAGCAGTTCTTC
cdr3_aa: CASSPISGGSSYNEQFF

d_call: .
clone_size: .
v_call: TRBV5-1
j_call: TRBJ2-6
cdr3_nt: TGCGCCAGCAGCTTGCTCGTCGCGAACTCTGGGGCCAACGTCCTGACTTTC
cdr3_aa: CASSLLVANSGANVLTF

d_call: TRBD1
clone_size: once
v_call: TRBV28
j_call: TRBJ1-2
cdr3_nt: TGTGCCAGCAGTTTAGTGGGACAGGGGGCGATCGCTAACTATGGCTACACCTTC
cdr3_aa: CASSLVGQGAIANYGYTF

d_call: .
clone_size: .
v_call: TRBV5-6
j_call: TRBJ1-3
cdr3_nt: TGTGCCAGCAGCCCGCTCGACAGGTCTGGAAACACCATATATTTT
cdr3_aa: CASSPLDRSGNTIYF

d_call: TRBD2
clone_size: .
v_call: TRBV5-1
j_call: TRBJ2-2
cdr3_nt: TGCGCCAGCAGCCCAAGGACTAGTCCCGGGGAGCTGTTTTTT
cdr3_aa: CASSPRTSPGELFF

d_call: .
clone_size: .
v_call: TRBV13
j_call: TRBJ1-2
cdr3_nt: TGTGCCAGCACCCCAGCGGAACCGGCGGACTATGGCTACACCTTC
cdr3_aa: CASTPAEPADYGYTF

d_call: TRBD1
clone_size: few
v_call: TRBV5-8
j_call: TRBJ2-7
cdr3_nt: TGTGCCAGCAGTTCAGGGACAGGGAATTTCTACGAGCAGTACTTC
cdr3_aa: CASSSGTGNFYEQYF

d_call: TRBD2
clone_size: .
v_call: TRBV23-1
j_call: TRBJ2-3
cdr3_nt: TGCGCCAGCCGTCTAGCGGGGGGAACCTCTAGCACAGATACGCAGTATTTT
cdr3_aa: CASRLAGGTSSTDTQYF

d_call: TRBD1
clone_size: .
v_call: TRBV5-1
j_call: TRBJ2-3
cdr3_nt: TGCGCCAGCAGCGGGGGACAGAGCACAGATACGCAGTATTTT
cdr3_aa: CASSGGQSTDTQYF

d_call: TRBD1
clone_size: .
v_call: TRBV9
j_call: TRBJ1-1
cdr3_nt: TGTGCCAGCAGCGCCACAGGGGGCGTCACTGAAGCTTTCTTT
cdr3_aa: CASSATGGVTEAFF

d_call: TRBD1
clone_size: .
v_call: TRBV7-6
j_call: TRBJ2-5
cdr3_nt: TGTGCCAGCAGCCCTCTCACAGGGGGAGAGACCCAGTACTTC
cdr3_aa: CASSPLTGGETQYF

d_call: TRBD1
clone_size: once
v_call: TRBV11-2
j_call: TRBJ2-3
cdr3_nt: TGTGCCAGCAGCTTAAACGACAGGGGGCGGGGCACAGATACGCAGTATTTT
cdr3_aa: CASSLNDRGRGTDTQYF

d_call: .
clone_size: .
v_call: TRBV19
j_call: TRBJ2-1
cdr3_nt: TGTGCCAGTAGTATACCCCCCCCCGGGTCCGGGAAGCAGTTCTTC
cdr3_aa: CASSIPPPGSGKQFF

d_call: TRBD1
clone_size: few
v_call: TRBV10-1
j_call: TRBJ2-2
cdr3_nt: TGCGCCAGCAGTGATGGGGACAGGGGCCACGGGGAGCTGTTTTTT
cdr3_aa: CASSDGDRGHGELFF

d_call: TRBD2
clone_size: .
v_call: TRBV10-3
j_call: TRBJ2-1
cdr3_nt: TGTGCCATCAGGCCCTCCGGGACTAGCGGACACAATGAGCAGTTCTTC
cdr3_aa: CAIRPSGTSGHNEQFF

d_call: .
clone_size: .
v_call: TRBV27
j_call: TRBJ2-5
cdr3_nt: TGTGCCAGCAGATCACTAGGGGAGACCCAGTACTTC
cdr3_aa: CASRSLGETQYF

d_call: .
clone_size: .
v_call: TRBV9
j_call: TRBJ1-1
cdr3_nt: TGTGCCAGCAGCGTAGACAGGGTAGGGACTGAAGCTTTCTTT
cdr3_aa: CASSVDRVGTEAFF

d_call: .
clone_size: once
v_call: TRBV7-6
j_call: TRBJ2-7
cdr3_nt: TGTGCCAGCAGCTTAGGGACTCTCTCCTACGAGCAGTACTTT
cdr3_aa: CASSLGTLSYEQYF

d_call: TRBD1
clone_size: few
v_call: TRBV11-2
j_call: TRBJ2-1
cdr3_nt: TGTGCCAGCAGCTTATTGGGGGACAGGGATTGGGAGGAGCAGTTCTTC
cdr3_aa: CASSLLGDRDWEEQFF

d_call: TRBD2
clone_size: .
v_call: TRBV5-4
j_call: TRBJ2-5
cdr3_nt: TGTGCCAGCAGCTTAAGAGCGGGAGGGGAGGAGACCCAGTACTTC
cdr3_aa: CASSLRAGGEETQYF

d_call: .
clone_size: .
v_call: TRBV27
j_call: TRBJ2-7
cdr3_nt: TGTGCCAGCAGCCCAACAGGGACCTACGAGCAGTACTTC
cdr3_aa: CASSPTGTYEQYF

d_call: TRBD1
clone_size: .
v_call: TRBV7-8
j_call: TRBJ2-2
cdr3_nt: TGTGCCAGCAGCTCAAGGGACAGGGCCTTCGAGAACACCGGGGAGCTGTTTTTT
cdr3_aa: CASSSRDRAFENTGELFF

d_call: .
clone_size: .
v_call: TRBV6-5
j_call: TRBJ2-7
cdr3_nt: TGTGCCAGCACCGACAACTCCTACGAGCAGTACTTC
cdr3_aa: CASTDNSYEQYF

d_call: TRBD1
clone_size: .
v_call: TRBV28
j_call: TRBJ2-7
cdr3_nt: TGTGCCAGCAGTTTAGCCCCGGGACAGGGTACCGCCTACGAGCAGTACTTC
cdr3_aa: CASSLAPGQGTAYEQYF

d_call: .
clone_size: .
v_call: TRBV9
j_call: TRBJ1-3
cdr3_nt: TGTGCCAGCAGCGTAGTTTCTTCTGGAAACACCATATATTTT
cdr3_aa: CASSVVSSGNTIYF

d_call: TRBD2
clone_size: few
v_call: TRBV7-2
j_call: TRBJ2-1
cdr3_nt: TGTGCCAGCAGCAGGTGGGCTAGCGGGCACTATTCCTACAATGAGCAGTTCTTC
cdr3_aa: CASSRWASGHYSYNEQFF

d_call: .
clone_size: once
v_call: TRBV28
j_call: TRBJ2-7
cdr3_nt: TGTGCCAGCAGTCCTCCGGGGGTCCTCTACGAGCAGTACTTC
cdr3_aa: CASSPPGVLYEQYF

d_call: .
clone_size: once
v_call: TRBV30
j_call: TRBJ2-1
cdr3_nt: TGTGCCTGGAGTTCTCAGGGGAGATACAATGAGCAGTTCTTC
cdr3_aa: CAWSSQGRYNEQFF

d_call: TRBD1
clone_size: .
v_call: TRBV2
j_call: TRBJ1-6
cdr3_nt: TGTGCCAGCAGTGAACTACAGGGGAATAATTCACCCCTCCACTTT
cdr3_aa: CASSELQGNNSPLHF

d_call: .
clone_size: .
v_call: TRBV5-1
j_call: TRBJ1-1
cdr3_nt: TGCGCCAGCAGCCTTTTGCCCAGACAGATGAACACTGAAGCTTTCTTT
cdr3_aa: CASSLLPRQMNTEAFF

d_call: TRBD1
clone_size: .
v_call: TRBV2
j_call: TRBJ2-3
cdr3_nt: TGTGCCAGCAGTGGGAGACAGGGAGTCACAGATACGCAGTATTTT
cdr3_aa: CASSGRQGVTDTQYF

d_call: .
clone_size: .
v_call: TRBV9
j_call: TRBJ1-2
cdr3_nt: TGTGCCAGCAGCCCCCTACGTGGCTACACCTTC
cdr3_aa: CASSPLRGYTF